One and the same sample provided the 29 T cell receptor beta chains below, sequenced in a study of blood T cells in healthy people across ages. A sample-barcoded 5' primer and a J-beta primer mix were used in a second PCR of roughly 6 to 11 cycles. TCRdb re-called the 5' RACE reads with MiXCR, one entry per CDR3 protein. In the table there are about 780,000 distinct CDR3 sequences, 35% to 60% of which are singletons. Sequencing was performed on blood. These receptors were collected from a man aged 80 or over in good health.

This clonotype turned up a few times. J is TRBJ1-6 and V is TRBV28; 7 nucleotides align to TRBD1. CDR3 length: 15 residues. Unmatched junction bases numbered 5, after V lost 5 bases and J lost 4 bases. CDR1 and CDR2 from the germline V gene are MDHEN and SYDVKM. CDR3 in amino acids: CASSPPTGYNSPLHF. The CDR3 DNA follows: TGTGCCAGCAGTCCCCCGACAGGGTATAATTCACCCCTCCACTTT.

This clonotype was counted only a few times. This chain links TRBV5-5 with TRBJ2-5; D is ambiguous. This CDR3 is 15 amino acids long. CDR1 and CDR2 (germline): SGHKS, YYEKEE (reference sequence). Trimming shortened V by 2 bases and J by 2 bases, and 13 bases separated the two germline ends. Written as DNA, the CDR3 is TGTGCCAGCAGCTTTGAGGATCTAAATCAAGAGACCCAGTACTTC. Its protein product is CASSFEDLNQETQYF.

The V call is TRBV6-1, the J call TRBJ2-1; 8 bases map to TRBD2. CDR1 is MNHNS, CDR2 SASEGT, per germline. The V gene end was trimmed by 5 bases and the J gene end by 3 bases; junction bases not matched to a gene: 6. The CDR3 is made up of 15 amino acids. CDR3 bases: TGTGCCAGCAGTAGAGTAGCGGGGTTCTACAATGAGCAGTTCTTC. Protein sequence: CASSRVAGFYNEQFF.

The chain combines TRBV10-3 with TRBJ1-5, with a possible D match to TRBD1 (6 bases). This CDR3 is built from 13 residues. The V and J ends lost 3 bases and 9 bases respectively, with 12 bases between them. Germline CDR1 reads ENHRY; CDR2 reads SYGVKD. The DNA for the CDR3 is TGTGCCATCAGTGACAGGGGCCAGGCGCCCCAGCATTTT. Its translation is CAISDRGQAPQHF.

This clonotype was found a few times. The rearrangement uses TRBV4-3 and TRBJ2-1; D is undetermined. Germline CDR1 and CDR2: LGHNA and YSLEER. This CDR3 comprises 13 residues. V lost 0 bases and J lost 9, with 9 bases in between. The chain's CDR3 is CASSQDGGSEQFF. The CDR3 coding sequence is TGCGCCAGCAGCCAAGACGGTGGGTCTGAGCAGTTCTTC.

The chain joins TRBV18 to TRBJ2-7, with 9 positions matching TRBD1. There are 15 residues in the CDR3. The germline V gene encodes CDR1 KGHSH and CDR2 LQKENI. The trim removed 3 bases at V and 7 bases at J, leaving 10 bases unmatched. The CDR3 DNA is TGTGCCAGCTCACCCGGACAGGGGAGGACCTCGGAGCAGTACTTC. This codes for CASSPGQGRTSEQYF.

This clonotype was recorded once. J is TRBJ2-7 and V is TRBV28, with 13 bases that match TRBD2. Germline lookup yields CDR1 MDHEN and CDR2 SYDVKM. There are 15 residues in the CDR3. With V trimmed by 5 bases and J by 7 bases, 8 bases remained unmatched. The CDR3, as DNA: TGTGCCAGCAGTCCGGGACTAGCGGGATCTCGTGAGCAGTACTTC. Its protein product is CASSPGLAGSREQYF. The whole variable domain, filled in from reference TRBV28 and TRBJ2-7, reads DVKVTQSSRYLVKRTGEKVFLECVQDMDHENMFWYRQDPGLGLRLIYFSYDVKMKEKGDIPEGYSVSREKKERFSLILESASTNQTSMYLCASSPGLAGSREQYFGPGTRLTVT.

The chain couples TRBV20-1 to TRBJ2-3; 8 bases map to TRBD1. Unmatched junction bases numbered 8, after V lost 6 bases and J lost 6 bases. The germline V gene encodes CDR1 DFQATT and CDR2 SNEGSKA (reference sequence). This CDR3 is built from 13 residues. The DNA of the CDR3 is TGCAGTGCGCGGCAGGGGGCCAGGGATACGCAGTATTTT. Translation gives CSARQGARDTQYF.

The V gene is TRBV6-1, the J gene TRBJ2-4, with D perhaps matching TRBD2 (5 bases). The CDR3 has 13 residues. The germline V gene has CDR1 MNHNS and CDR2 SASEGT. V dropped 7 bases and J dropped 6 bases, with 13 bases sitting between them. The DNA of the CDR3 is TGTGCCAGCACCCTGGACCGGGGAAACATTCAGTACTTC. It encodes CASTLDRGNIQYF.

The V and J genes are TRBV12-3 or TRBV12-4 and TRBJ2-7; weak D call: TRBD1 (5 bases). Trimming took off 6 bases at V and 3 bases at J, with 9 bases between the two ends. The CDR3 spans 12 residues. The CDR3 region is CASRSGIYEQYF. The CDR3 DNA sequence: TGTGCCAGCAGGTCAGGGATCTACGAGCAGTACTTC.

This clonotype appeared a few times. V is TRBV28 and J is TRBJ2-7; TRBD1 matches 10 bases. CDR1 MDHEN and CDR2 SYDVKM come from the germline V gene. Losses at the gene ends were 4 bases for V and 3 bases for J; bases not matched to a gene: 9. The CDR3 length is 16 residues. CDR3 DNA sequence: TGTGCCAGCAGTTCCTCGGGACAGGGGACCAACTACGAGCAGTACTTC. This encodes CASSSSGQGTNYEQYF.

A remark on this clonotype: A read error may produce the germline difference seen at one junction end. The chain carries TRBV11-2 and TRBJ2-2; no clear D. The CDR3 runs to 15 residues. Germline CDR1 and CDR2: SGHAT and FQNNGV. CDR3 residues: CASSLGFGNTRELFF. CDR3 bases: TGTGCCAGCAGCTTGGGATTTGGGAACACCAGGGAGCTGTTTTTT.

This clonotype was counted only a few times. The V and J genes are TRBV4-2 and TRBJ1-5; D may be TRBD1 (5 bases). With 4 bases removed from V and 5 bases from J, the gap between germline ends came to 12 bases. Germline values: CDR1 LGHNA, CDR2 YNFKEQ. The CDR3 is made up of 14 amino acids. CDR3 in amino acids: CASSPPRDDQPQHF. CDR3 DNA: TGTGCCAGCAGCCCGCCCAGGGACGATCAGCCCCAGCATTTT.

This clonotype occurred a few times. The genes are TRBV6-5 and TRBJ2-1; 7 nucleotides agree with TRBD1. The CDR3 is made up of 16 amino acids. Germline loops: CDR1 MNHEY, CDR2 SVGAGI. The J segment lost 3 bases and the V segment lost 4 bases, leaving 9 bases of the junction unmatched. The CDR3 coding sequence is TGTGCCAGCAGTTCGCCTCGGGACAGCTTCTACAATGAGCAGTTCTTC. Translating gives CASSSPRDSFYNEQFF.

The chain links TRBV29-1 to TRBJ2-3; 10 nucleotides line up with TRBD1. Germline V gives CDR1 SQVTM, CDR2 ANQGSEA. V shed 1 base and J 8 bases; nucleotides not matched to a gene: 6. This CDR3 contains 14 residues. Here the CDR3 reads CSVEAGTGEVTQYF. CDR3 DNA sequence: TGCAGCGTTGAAGCGGGGACAGGGGAGGTTACGCAGTATTTT.

The chain combines TRBV7-2 with TRBJ2-7; no reliable D call. This CDR3 has 15 amino acids. From germline, CDR1 is SGHTA and CDR2 FQGNSA. Trimming removed 1 base from V and 2 bases from J, with 12 bases in between. CDR3: CASSLDSARTYEQYF. DNA for the CDR3: TGTGCCAGCAGCTTAGATTCGGCCCGGACCTACGAGCAGTACTTC.

The chain couples TRBV12-3 or TRBV12-4 to TRBJ1-2, with D possibly matching TRBD1 (5 bases). V was clipped by 6 bases and J by 3 bases, with 20 bases between them. CDR3 length: 16 residues. The CDR3: CASSPTGASMDYGYTF. DNA of the CDR3: TGTGCCAGCAGCCCCACTGGGGCCAGTATGGACTATGGCTACACCTTC.

This chain connects TRBV18 to TRBJ2-7, with 8 bases lining up with TRBD2. The CDR3 length is 15 residues. Germline V gene sequence: CDR1 KGHSH, CDR2 LQKENI. V was pared by 1 base and J by 6 bases, with 8 bases of the junction left unmatched. The CDR3 protein is CASSPRKAGEGEQYF. In DNA form, the CDR3 reads TGTGCCAGCTCACCACGGAAAGCGGGAGAAGGCGAGCAGTACTTC.

The CDR3 DNA is TGTGCCAGCAGTTATCAGGGACTCGAGCAGTACTTC. Translation gives CASSYQGLEQYF. The chain has TRBV28 and TRBJ2-7, with a weak D call TRBD2 (6 bases). The germline gives CDR1 MDHEN, CDR2 SYDVKM. The CDR3 is 12 residues long. Trimming removed 4 bases at V and 6 bases at J, with 10 bases between.

V and J are TRBV5-1 and TRBJ1-2; TRBD1 matches at 8 bases. The CDR3 has 17 residues. V gave up 5 bases and J gave up 7 bases; unmatched junction bases: 19. Per germline, CDR1 SGHRS and CDR2 YFSETQ. CDR3: CASRPGGTQGGYGGYTF. The CDR3 coding sequence is TGCGCCAGCAGACCCGGCGGGACACAGGGGGGCTATGGTGGCTACACCTTC.

In its sample, this clonotype was seen once. A much larger clone sits a single nucleotide away, making a read error possible. The J gene is TRBJ2-5, the V gene TRBV4-3; weak D call: TRBD1 (5 bases). The better agreement between TRBJ2-7 and the DNA end casts doubt on the J call. CDR1 and CDR2 from the germline V gene are LGHNA and YSLEER. The CDR3 loop spans 13 amino acids. In DNA form, the CDR3 reads TGCGCCAGCAGCCAAGTGCAGGGCTGCGAGCAGTACTTC. This translates into CASSQVQGCEQYF.

The chain links TRBV20-1 to TRBJ2-7; tentatively, D is TRBD1 or TRBD2 (5 bases each). In germline, CDR1 is DFQATT, CDR2 SNEGSKA (reference sequence). The CDR3 runs to 14 residues. V was clipped by 6 bases and J by 10 bases, with 25 bases between them. CDR3 protein: CSAIGAIPQEAQYF. CDR3 DNA sequence: TGCAGTGCCATAGGGGCCATTCCCCAGGAGGCCCAGTACTTC.

This clonotype was seen a handful of times. This rearrangement joins TRBV5-6 to TRBJ2-5, with D possibly being TRBD1 (6 bases). The CDR3 contains 14 residues. Germline V lookup: CDR1 SGHDT, CDR2 YYEEEE. With 3 bases removed from V and 2 bases from J, the gap between germline ends came to 11 bases. In nucleotides, the CDR3 is TGTGCCAGCAGCTACAGACAGGTTCAAGAGACCCAGTACTTC. It specifies CASSYRQVQETQYF.

The gene calls are TRBV7-2 and TRBJ2-1; D not certain. V was cut by 6 bases and J by 2 bases, with 17 bases left in between. The CDR3 contains 16 residues. Germline V gene lookup returns CDR1 SGHTA and CDR2 FQGNSA. CDR3 in DNA: TGTGCCAGCAGTCTAGGGCCAGCGTCTACCTACAATGAGCAGTTCTTC. Translated, it gives CASSLGPASTYNEQFF.

V is TRBV5-1 and J is TRBJ2-5; D may match TRBD1 or TRBD2 (6 bases each). Trimming stripped 6 bases from V and 6 bases from J, with 18 bases between. The CDR3 loop spans 14 amino acids. Germline V CDR1 and CDR2: SGHRS, YFSETQ. The CDR3 DNA sequence: TGCGCCAGCAACGAACCGGGGGCGGCGAAGACCCAGTACTTC. Its protein product is CASNEPGAAKTQYF.

The chain joins TRBV20-1 to TRBJ1-4, with unresolved D. CDR3 length: 15 residues. V lost 4 bases and J lost 12, with 24 bases in between. Germline V gene sequence: CDR1 DFQATT, CDR2 SNEGSKA (reference sequence). DNA of the CDR3: TGCAGTGCTACCAATCATCGGACCGCCCAGACGGAACTGTTTTTT. This sequence encodes CSATNHRTAQTELFF.

The rearrangement joins TRBV30 to TRBJ2-5; D is ambiguous. V was shortened by 2 bases and J by 3 bases, with 7 bases between the two germline ends. In germline, CDR1 is GTSNPN, CDR2 SVGIG (reference sequence). There are 12 residues in the CDR3. CDR3 in DNA: TGTGCCTGGAGTTTTAGAAAAGAGACCCAGTACTTC. Translating it yields CAWSFRKETQYF.

Turning to this clonotype: One junction end does not reproduce the germline sequence, and a read error may be involved. The chain employs TRBV20-1 and TRBJ1-1, with no clear D. The CDR3 is 14 amino acids. Germline V gene lookup returns CDR1 DFQATT and CDR2 SNEGSKA (reference sequence). CDR3 amino acids: CSAIAMGMNTGAFF. Written as DNA, the CDR3 is TGCAGTGCTATAGCCATGGGTATGAACACTGGAGCTTTCTTT.

This clonotype came up a few times. The chain joins TRBV29-1 to TRBJ2-4; 9 nucleotides match TRBD1. There are 14 residues in the CDR3. V was pared by 7 bases and J by 4 bases, with 8 bases of the junction left unmatched. Germline V CDR1 and CDR2: SQVTM, ANQGSEA. CDR3 nucleotides: TGCAGCGCCGCCCCGGGACAGGGTAAAAACATTCAGTACTTC. This codes for CSAAPGQGKNIQYF.